This T cell receptor beta chain was obtained from a study of blood T cell repertoires in COVID-19. Study at large: The United States, Italy and Spain provided the acute and convalescent COVID-19 samples. From T cells, B-cell-depleted T cells, or PBMCs came the material, which was cDNA or gDNA.

Between the trimmed V and J ends, which lost 2 bases and 0 bases, there was a span of 8 bases. The CDR3 extends over 15 amino acids. The germline V gene encodes CDR1 SGHTA and CDR2 FQGTGA. Per the study methods: Nucleated cell number was recorded as an estimate derived from reference gene primer amplification. Measured with immunoSEQ multiplex PCR; TCRdb has only the in-frame clones, and not every one. D and trimming come from the DNA, and the V and J calls and clone size come from that table. The repertoire holds about 290,000 clones, with roughly 89% as singletons. With regard to this clone: The sample carries other DNA sequences with the same CDR3.

The receptor was isolated from a woman aged 25 to 45 with active or convalescent COVID-19. Sequencing was done on a sample of peripheral blood. V usage is TRBV7-3 and J usage is TRBJ2-1; D not certain. The CDR3 loop reads CASSLGPSSYNEQFF. The CDR3 coding sequence is TGTGCCAGCAGCTTAGGTCCCAGCTCCTACAATGAGCAGTTCTTC.